The clone carrying this T cell receptor (beta chain) was counted ten times or more. These data come from a study of low-dose radiotherapy and immunotherapy resistance in tumors. Study background: Every 2 weeks, cohort 1 got 0.5 Gy, reaching 6.5 Gy to the planning target volume.

Primers used for first-strand cDNA, a TRAV- and TRBV-specific set, covered both alpha and beta chains. TCR amplification involved 20 PCR cycles with a constant-region primer and V-primer adapter. TCRdb fed the reads into MiXCR, producing one record per CDR3 protein. The sample contains tens of thousands of distinct CDR3 sequences, roughly 19% of which appear only once. Germline CDR1 is LGHNA and CDR2 is YNFKEQ. The CDR3 extends over 14 amino acids. V lost 1 base, J lost 4 bases, and 11 bases lay in between. Noted time point: after trial treatment. Treatment specified: LDRT plus nivolumab, ipilimumab, low-dose cyclophosphamide and aspirin (RACIN trial).

The chain uses TRBV4-2 and TRBJ2-7, with D perhaps TRBD1 (5 bases). The sequence derives from a female donor with ovarian cancer. The sequenced sample was PBMCs, obtained after low-dose radiotherapy plus immunotherapy. The chain's CDR3 is CASSQAQGGYEQYF. CDR3 coding DNA: TGTGCCAGCAGCCAAGCTCAGGGTGGTTACGAGCAGTACTTC.